This TCR beta chain derives from a study of shared clonotypes between healthy human individuals. CD8 memory cells included CD45RO+ cells plus CCR7-negative CD45RA+ TemRA cells. CDR3 length: 15 residues. The V and J ends lost 4 bases and 0 bases respectively, with 10 bases between them. Germline assignment: CDR1 MNHEY and CDR2 SMNVEV (reference sequence). Using immunoSEQ multiplex PCR, the repertoire was profiled, and TCRdb retains in-frame clones only, with some absent. The sample shows some 690,000 clones, 90% of them seen only once. Sequencing used memory CD8+ T cells from PBMCs. Subset reported: CD45RO+ cells pooled with CCR7-negative TemRA cells. The source of this sequence is a man aged 18 to 35 in good health. Some clones in this sample may be carry-over from other donors' samples. The chain combines TRBV27 with TRBJ1-3; D remains ambiguous. Written as DNA, the CDR3 is TGTGCCAGCAGTTCAAGGGCGATCTCTGGAAACACCATATATTTT. It yields the protein CASSSRAISGNTIYF.